Below, 22 T cell receptor beta chains from the same sample are listed, as sequenced in a study of OX40 agonist ivuxolimab in advanced cancers. Only in-frame clones appear in the TCRdb table, and some are missing; sequencing was by immunoSEQ multiplex PCR. The sample yields tens of thousands of clones, approximately 90% seen once. Sequencing used CD4+ or CD8+ T cells sorted from blood, obtained in a trial of the OX40 agonist ivuxolimab. These receptors came from an adult with an advanced solid tumor such as melanoma, head and neck, liver or kidney cancer.

The V and J genes are TRBV6-5 and TRBJ1-1; tentative D call: TRBD1 (5 bases). The CDR3 consists of 15 residues. CDR1 and CDR2 (germline): MNHEY, SVGAGI. Trimming took off 6 bases at V and 3 bases at J, with 17 bases between the two ends. CDR3 nucleotide sequence: TGTGCCAGCAGGGAACCGGGGCAGGGATACACTGAAGCTTTCTTT. Translating it yields CASREPGQGYTEAFF.

In nucleotides, the CDR3 is TGCGCCAGCAGCCCCCCTGGGGGGGGTCAGCCCCAGCATTTT. Translated: CASSPPGGGQPQHF. This chain links TRBV4-1 with TRBJ1-5; a possible D gene is TRBD1 (5 bases). CDR3 length: 14 residues. V lost 4 bases and J 6 bases, leaving 13 bases between the germline ends. Germline CDR1 and CDR2: MGHRA and YSYEKL.

The chain combines TRBV10-2 with TRBJ2-3; D may correspond to TRBD1 or TRBD2 (5 bases each). The CDR3 consists of 14 residues. The V and J ends lost 6 bases and 2 bases respectively, with 12 bases between them. The germline gives CDR1 WSHSY, CDR2 SAAADI. The CDR3 spells CASRPGPITDTQYF. DNA of the CDR3: TGCGCCAGCAGACCGGGACCCATCACAGATACGCAGTATTTT.

The V call is TRBV6-5, the J call TRBJ2-1; D perhaps matches TRBD2 (6 bases). The V and J ends lost 2 bases and 0 bases respectively, with 11 bases between them. Per germline, CDR1 MNHEY and CDR2 SVGAGI. The CDR3 totals 16 residues. The CDR3 reads CASSYEGGVSYNEQFF. The CDR3 DNA sequence: TGTGCCAGCAGTTACGAAGGCGGGGTCTCCTACAATGAGCAGTTCTTC.

The genes are TRBV19 and TRBJ1-5; 11 bases map to TRBD1. The CDR3 length is 16 residues. Germline assignment: CDR1 LNHDA and CDR2 SQIVND (reference sequence). The trim removed 5 bases at V and 2 bases at J, leaving 5 bases unmatched. The CDR3 coding sequence is TGTGCCAGTAGTCGGACAGGGGGCAGAGGCAATCAGCCCCAGCATTTT. Its translation is CASSRTGGRGNQPQHF.

This clone was seen only once. The J gene is TRBJ1-1, the V gene TRBV2; tentative D call: TRBD1 (6 bases). V was shortened by 4 bases and J by 1 base, with 16 bases between the two germline ends. Germline CDR1 is SNHLY and CDR2 is FYNNEI. There are 16 residues in the CDR3. The CDR3 protein is CASSGTPGAQNTEAFF. The CDR3 nucleotides are TGTGCCAGCAGTGGTACCCCAGGGGCCCAGAACACTGAAGCTTTCTTT.

The chain carries TRBV30 and TRBJ1-5; the match to TRBD1 covers 9 bases. Germline values: CDR1 GTSNPN, CDR2 SVGIG (reference sequence). The CDR3 is made up of 13 amino acids. Trimming cost V 3 bases and J 6 bases; bases outside gene matches: 3. The chain's CDR3 is CAWRDRGSQPQHF. Written as DNA, the CDR3 is TGTGCCTGGAGGGACAGGGGTTCTCAGCCCCAGCATTTT.

The CDR3 here is CASSIETRTGGYTF. The CDR3 bases are TGTGCCAGTAGTATCGAGACCAGGACGGGGGGCTACACCTTC. This chain connects TRBV19 to TRBJ1-2; D gene unclear. The germline V gene encodes CDR1 LNHDA and CDR2 SQIVND (reference sequence). The CDR3 totals 14 residues. The V end lost 3 bases, the J end lost 8 bases, and 16 bases lay between the germline ends. Based on the CDR3 plus reference TRBV19 and TRBJ1-2, the full variable domain is DGGITQSPKYLFRKEGQNVTLSCEQNLNHDAMYWYRQDPGQGLRLIYYSQIVNDFQKGDIAEGYSVSREKKESFPLTVTSAQKNPTAFYLCASSIETRTGGYTFGSGTRLTVV.

CDR3 protein: CASSLWGDRYGYTF. CDR3 coding DNA: TGTGCCAGCTCACTTTGGGGAGACAGATATGGCTACACCTTC. The chain uses TRBV18 and TRBJ1-2; maybe TRBD1 (5 bases). The V end was cut by 4 bases, the J end by 5 bases, with 14 bases between. The CDR3 extends over 14 amino acids. Germline CDR1 reads KGHSH; CDR2 reads LQKENI.

The V gene is TRBV2, the J gene TRBJ2-7; D is unresolved. Germline V gene sequence: CDR1 SNHLY, CDR2 FYNNEI. This CDR3 spans 13 amino acids. V dropped 8 bases and J dropped 3 bases, with 14 bases sitting between them. The CDR3 DNA reads as TGTGCCAGCCGGTTGGGTGTTAACTACGAGCAGTACTTC. Protein sequence: CASRLGVNYEQYF.

The chain is built from TRBV7-2 and TRBJ2-7, with D perhaps given as TRBD1 or TRBD2 (5 bases each). The ends were cut back, 1 base at V and 2 bases at J, with 9 bases in the middle. The CDR3 has 14 residues. Germline V gene data show CDR1 as SGHTA and CDR2 as FQGNSA. For the CDR3, the DNA is TGTGCCAGCAGCTTAGGTGGGGGAGCCTACGAGCAGTACTTC. Protein sequence: CASSLGGGAYEQYF.

The chain carries TRBV19 and TRBJ1-5; D remains unclear. This CDR3 spans 13 amino acids. CDR1 is LNHDA, CDR2 SQIVND, per germline (reference sequence). Trimming removed 5 bases at V and 6 bases at J, with 11 bases between. The CDR3 sequence is CASSPRLFQPQHF. The CDR3 DNA reads TGTGCCAGTAGTCCCCGCCTGTTTCAGCCCCAGCATTTT.

With regard to this clone: A junction boundary mismatches the germline segment, possibly from a read error. This chain uses TRBV6-5 with TRBJ2-7; no reliable D call. The CDR3 has 15 amino acids. Germline assignment: CDR1 MNHEY and CDR2 SVGAGI. In DNA form, the CDR3 reads TGTGCCAGCAGTAACTCTGCGTCTATCGGCTACGAGCAGTACTTC. This translates into CASSNSASIGYEQYF.

The J gene is TRBJ2-7, the V gene TRBV6-1; D could derive from TRBD1 or TRBD2 (6 bases each). The CDR3 covers 13 residues. Per germline, CDR1 MNHNS and CDR2 SASEGT. V lost 6 bases and J 3 bases, leaving 12 bases between the germline ends. CDR3 in amino acids: CASSKGGSYEQYF. The CDR3 DNA reads as TGTGCCAGCAGCAAAGGGGGGAGCTACGAGCAGTACTTC.

The chain recombines TRBV30 with TRBJ1-2; no reliable D call. The CDR3 consists of 13 residues. V lost 4 bases, J lost 7 bases, and 16 bases lay in between. Per the germline V gene, CDR1 is GTSNPN and CDR2 is SVGIG (reference sequence). As DNA, the CDR3 is TGTGCCTGGATGACCGTCCCCGTAAGTGGCTACACCTTC. Translated, it gives CAWMTVPVSGYTF.

The chain recombines TRBV5-1 with TRBJ2-3; 8 bases match TRBD2. CDR1 is SGHRS and CDR2 is YFSETQ in the germline V gene. The CDR3 consists of 14 residues. The V and J ends lost 6 bases and 3 bases, in that order; junction bases with no gene match: 6. The CDR3: CASTTRGGTDTQYF. The CDR3 coding sequence is TGCGCCAGCACCACCCGGGGGGGAACAGATACGCAGTATTTT.

J is TRBJ2-5 and V is TRBV5-1, with 14 bases that match TRBD2. This CDR3 has 16 amino acids. CDR1 is SGHRS, CDR2 YFSETQ, per germline. V trimming: 7 bases; J trimming: 4 bases; junction bases outside the gene matches: 9. CDR3 bases: TGCGCCAGCTATGAGACTAGCGGGGGGGCTCGAGAGACCCAGTACTTC. Translated, it gives CASYETSGGARETQYF.

The chain employs TRBV18 and TRBJ1-6; D remains unclear. V lost 6 bases to trimming and J lost 7 bases, with 13 bases between them. Germline V gene data show CDR1 as KGHSH and CDR2 as LQKENI. The CDR3 loop spans 14 amino acids. The CDR3 coding sequence is TGTGCCAGCTCGATAGGGTCGGGCAATTCACCCCTCCACTTT. Translation: CASSIGSGNSPLHF.

The chain employs TRBV11-2 and TRBJ1-5; 9 nucleotides align to TRBD1. In germline, CDR1 is SGHAT, CDR2 FQNNGV. The CDR3 is made up of 13 amino acids. V was pared by 5 bases and J by 7 bases, with 3 bases of the junction left unmatched. CDR3 region: CASSTDRGQPQHF. The DNA for the CDR3 is TGTGCCAGCAGCACGGACAGGGGACAGCCCCAGCATTTT.

The chain recombines TRBV19 with TRBJ1-5; D gene uncertain. Germline V lookup: CDR1 LNHDA, CDR2 SQIVND (reference sequence). CDR3 length: 15 residues. Deletions cut 5 bases from V and 1 base from J, with 12 bases between. CDR3 in DNA: TGTGCCAGTAGTCCACCCGGGCCCAGCAATCAGCCCCAGCATTTT. It yields the protein CASSPPGPSNQPQHF. The entire variable domain, with the rest obtained from reference TRBV19 and TRBJ1-5, is as follows: DGGITQSPKYLFRKEGQNVTLSCEQNLNHDAMYWYRQDPGQGLRLIYYSQIVNDFQKGDIAEGYSVSREKKESFPLTVTSAQKNPTAFYLCASSPPGPSNQPQHFGDGTRLSIL.

The chain recombines TRBV2 with TRBJ1-4, with 7 bases lining up with TRBD1. The trim removed 7 bases at V and 7 bases at J, leaving 15 bases unmatched. CDR1 and CDR2 (germline): SNHLY, FYNNEI. The CDR3 is made up of 16 amino acids. CDR3 nucleotides: TGTGCCAGCATTTTCGGTCTGAAAGGGGGCGGTGAAAAACTGTTTTTT. It specifies CASIFGLKGGGEKLFF.

The chain employs TRBV6-1 and TRBJ2-1, with 12 bases lining up with TRBD2. This CDR3 spans 19 amino acids. V gave up 2 bases and J gave up 6 bases; unmatched junction bases: 14. Germline CDR1 is MNHNS and CDR2 is SASEGT. As DNA, the CDR3 is TGTGCCAGCAGTGAAACGAGACTAGCGGGGGCCCTAAATCCCAATGAGCAGTTCTTC. Amino acids: CASSETRLAGALNPNEQFF.